This section outlines one TCR beta chain sequence together with its context. What it recognizes is unknown. Trimming took 5 bases from V and 2 from J, leaving 18 bases between them. The CDR3 length is 16 residues. The germline CDR1 and CDR2 sequences are SGHVS and FQNEAQ. Assay used: immunoSEQ multiplex PCR; TCRdb lists only in-frame clones, some missing. Of about 140,000 clones listed, roughly 92% are singletons. This sample is part of a study of T cell responses to AZD1222 COVID-19 vaccine. Whole-study results and caveats: Within unmutated variant regions lay the reported targets of nearly half of spike-specific TCRs. Spike-specific TCRs gained breadth and depth after people received two AZD1222 doses. Mostly white British, mostly female donors; authors suggested clonal diversity may be underestimated.

Second doses that came at about 4 or about 12 weeks were put together. This chain joins TRBV7-8 and TRBJ1-2; the D gene is possibly TRBD1 (5 bases). The source is an adult who received the AZD1222 COVID-19 vaccine. The sequences come from peripheral blood, collected 28 days after the second AZD1222 dose. The CDR3: CASSPHGNRPNYGYTF. For the CDR3, the DNA is TGTGCCAGCAGCCCCCACGGGAACAGGCCCAACTATGGCTACACCTTC.